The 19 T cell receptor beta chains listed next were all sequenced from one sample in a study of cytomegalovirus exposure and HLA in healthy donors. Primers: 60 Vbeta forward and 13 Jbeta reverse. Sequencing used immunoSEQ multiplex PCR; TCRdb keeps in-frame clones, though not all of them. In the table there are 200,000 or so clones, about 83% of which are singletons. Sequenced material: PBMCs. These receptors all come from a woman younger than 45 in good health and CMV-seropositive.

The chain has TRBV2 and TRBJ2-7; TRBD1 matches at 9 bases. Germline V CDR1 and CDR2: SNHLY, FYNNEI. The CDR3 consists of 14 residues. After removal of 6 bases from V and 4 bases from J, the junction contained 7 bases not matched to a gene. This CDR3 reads CASREGQGQYEQYF. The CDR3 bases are TGTGCCAGCAGAGAGGGACAGGGTCAGTACGAGCAGTACTTC.

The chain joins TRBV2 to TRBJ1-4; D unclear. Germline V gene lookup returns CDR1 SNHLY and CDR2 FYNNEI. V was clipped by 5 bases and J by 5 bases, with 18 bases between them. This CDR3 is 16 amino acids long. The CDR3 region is CASSFSPGSLNEKLFF. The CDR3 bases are TGTGCCAGCAGTTTCTCCCCCGGGTCCCTAAATGAAAAACTGTTTTTT.

The CDR3 DNA follows: TGTGCCAGCAGCTCCGTACCGCTAGCGGGACTATGGAATGAGCAGTTCTTC. This gives the protein CASSSVPLAGLWNEQFF. The rearrangement joins TRBV5-6 to TRBJ2-1; TRBD2 aligns across 9 bases. V lost 3 bases, J lost 7 bases, and 14 bases stayed unmatched. The CDR3 extends over 17 amino acids. CDR1 SGHDT and CDR2 YYEEEE come from the germline V gene.

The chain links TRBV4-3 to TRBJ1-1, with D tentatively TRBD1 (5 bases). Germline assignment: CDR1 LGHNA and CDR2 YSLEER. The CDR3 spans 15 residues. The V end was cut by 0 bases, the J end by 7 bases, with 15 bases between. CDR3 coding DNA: TGCGCCAGCAGCCAAGAGAGAGTAAGGGGAATTGAAGCTTTCTTT. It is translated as CASSQERVRGIEAFF.

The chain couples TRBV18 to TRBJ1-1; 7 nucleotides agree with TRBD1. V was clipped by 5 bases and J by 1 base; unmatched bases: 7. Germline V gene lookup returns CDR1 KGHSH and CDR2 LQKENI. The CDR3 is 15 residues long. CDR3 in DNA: TGTGCCAGCTCAGGTCGACAGGGCAGGAACACTGAAGCTTTCTTT. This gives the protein CASSGRQGRNTEAFF. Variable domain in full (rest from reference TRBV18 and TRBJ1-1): NAGVMQNPRHLVRRRGQEARLRCSPMKGHSHVYWYRQLPEEGLKFMVYLQKENIIDESGMPKERFSAEFPKEGPSILRIQQVVRGDSAAYFCASSGRQGRNTEAFFGQGTRLTVV.

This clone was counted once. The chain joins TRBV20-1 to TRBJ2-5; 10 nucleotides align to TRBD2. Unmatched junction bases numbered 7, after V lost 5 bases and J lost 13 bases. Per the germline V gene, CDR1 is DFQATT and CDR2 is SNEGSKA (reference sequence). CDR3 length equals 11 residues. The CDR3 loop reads CSARSGGPRYF. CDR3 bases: TGCAGTGCTCGTAGCGGGGGGCCTCGGTACTTC.

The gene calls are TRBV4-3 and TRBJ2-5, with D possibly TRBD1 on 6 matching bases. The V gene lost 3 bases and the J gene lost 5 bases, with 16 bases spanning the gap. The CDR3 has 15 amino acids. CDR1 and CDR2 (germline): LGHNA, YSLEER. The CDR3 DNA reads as TGCGCCAGCAGCCAGGGGGCAGGGGCCGGGGAGACCCAGTACTTC. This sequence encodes CASSQGAGAGETQYF.

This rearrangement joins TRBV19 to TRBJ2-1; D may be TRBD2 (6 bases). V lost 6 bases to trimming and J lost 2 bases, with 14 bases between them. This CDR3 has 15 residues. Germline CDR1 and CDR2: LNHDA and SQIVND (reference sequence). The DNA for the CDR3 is TGTGCCAGTAGGGAGGGCCCTAAGGCCTACAATGAGCAGTTCTTC. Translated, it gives CASREGPKAYNEQFF.

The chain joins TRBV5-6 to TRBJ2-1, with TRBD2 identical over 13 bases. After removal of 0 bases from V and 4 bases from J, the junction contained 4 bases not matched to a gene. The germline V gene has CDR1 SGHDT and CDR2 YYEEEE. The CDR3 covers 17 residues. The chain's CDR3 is CASSLDPGLAGYNEQFF. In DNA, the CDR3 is TGTGCCAGCAGCTTGGATCCGGGACTAGCGGGATACAATGAGCAGTTCTTC.

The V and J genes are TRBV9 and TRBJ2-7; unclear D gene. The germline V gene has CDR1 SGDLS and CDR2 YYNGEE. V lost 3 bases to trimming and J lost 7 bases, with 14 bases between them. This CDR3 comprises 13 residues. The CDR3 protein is CASSGSISWEQYF. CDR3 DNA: TGTGCCAGCAGCGGGAGTATCTCCTGGGAGCAGTACTTC.

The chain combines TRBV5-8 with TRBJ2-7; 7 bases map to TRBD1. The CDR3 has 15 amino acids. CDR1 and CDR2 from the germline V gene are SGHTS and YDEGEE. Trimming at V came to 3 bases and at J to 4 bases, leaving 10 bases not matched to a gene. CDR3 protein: CASSSDGTAGYEQYF. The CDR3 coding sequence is TGTGCCAGCAGCTCGGACGGGACAGCCGGGTACGAGCAGTACTTC.

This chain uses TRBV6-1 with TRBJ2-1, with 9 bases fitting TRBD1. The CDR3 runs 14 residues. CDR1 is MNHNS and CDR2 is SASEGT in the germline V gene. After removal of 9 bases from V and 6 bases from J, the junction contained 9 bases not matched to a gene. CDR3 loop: CASTSGQGGNEQFF. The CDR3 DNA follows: TGTGCCAGTACCTCGGGACAGGGAGGCAATGAGCAGTTCTTC.

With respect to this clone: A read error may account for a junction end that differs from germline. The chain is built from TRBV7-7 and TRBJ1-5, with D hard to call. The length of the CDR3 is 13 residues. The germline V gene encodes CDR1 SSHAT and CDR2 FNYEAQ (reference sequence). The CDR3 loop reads CASSSKAGQPQHF. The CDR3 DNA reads TGTGCTAGCAGCTCAAAGGCCGGGCAGCCCCAGCATTTT.

CDR3 bases: TGTGCCAGCACCCGAATGGGACAGGGCACCTACGAGCAGTACTTC. Its protein is CASTRMGQGTYEQYF. The genes are TRBV27 and TRBJ2-7; 9 bases are shared with TRBD1. Looked up from germline, CDR1 is MNHEY and CDR2 is SMNVEV (reference sequence). J was trimmed by 2 bases and V by 7 bases; bases with no gene match: 9. The CDR3 sequence is 15 residues long.

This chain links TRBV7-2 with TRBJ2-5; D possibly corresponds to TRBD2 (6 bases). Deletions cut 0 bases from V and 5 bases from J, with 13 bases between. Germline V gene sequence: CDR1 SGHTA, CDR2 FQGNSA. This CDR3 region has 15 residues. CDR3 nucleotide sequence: TGTGCCAGCAGCTTAGCGGCGGGGCCGGGGGAGACCCAGTACTTC. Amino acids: CASSLAAGPGETQYF.

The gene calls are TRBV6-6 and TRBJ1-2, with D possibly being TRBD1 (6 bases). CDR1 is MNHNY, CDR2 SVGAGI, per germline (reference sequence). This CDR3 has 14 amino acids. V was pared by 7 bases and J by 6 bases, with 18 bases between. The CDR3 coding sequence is TGTGCCAGCACCTTGGCAGGGGCTTCGAATGGCTACACCTTC. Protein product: CASTLAGASNGYTF.

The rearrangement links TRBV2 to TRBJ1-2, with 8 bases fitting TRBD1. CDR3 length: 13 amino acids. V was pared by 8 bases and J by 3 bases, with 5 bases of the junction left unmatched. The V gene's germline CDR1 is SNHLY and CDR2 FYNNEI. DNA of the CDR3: TGTGCCAGCCCCCGGGACAGGTACTATGGCTACACCTTC. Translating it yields CASPRDRYYGYTF.

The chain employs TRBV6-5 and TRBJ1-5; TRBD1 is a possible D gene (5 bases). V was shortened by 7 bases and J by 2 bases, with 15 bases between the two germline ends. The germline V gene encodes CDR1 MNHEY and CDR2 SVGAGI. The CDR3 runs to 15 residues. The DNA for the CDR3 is TGTGCCAGCAACCCCCAGGGATCTGGCAATCAGCCCCAGCATTTT. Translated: CASNPQGSGNQPQHF.

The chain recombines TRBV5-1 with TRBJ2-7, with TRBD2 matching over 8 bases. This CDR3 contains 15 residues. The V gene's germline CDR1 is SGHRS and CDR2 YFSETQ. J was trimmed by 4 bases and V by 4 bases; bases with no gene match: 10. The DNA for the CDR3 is TGCGCCAGCAGCCATACCGGGGGGGCTGGGTACGAGCAGTACTTC. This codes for CASSHTGGAGYEQYF. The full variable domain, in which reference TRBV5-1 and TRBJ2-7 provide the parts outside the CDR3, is KAGVTQTPRYLIKTRGQQVTLSCSPISGHRSVSWYQQTPGQGLQFLFEYFSETQRNKGNFPGRFSGRQFSNSRSEMNVSTLELGDSALYLCASSHTGGAGYEQYFGPGTRLTVT.